The rows below give T cell receptor beta chains drawn from one sample of a study of cytomegalovirus exposure and HLA in healthy donors. Sequencing used immunoSEQ multiplex PCR; TCRdb keeps in-frame clones, though not all of them. The table has approximately 160,000 clones, about four fifths seen once. The material sequenced was PBMCs. Every receptor here comes from a boy aged 2-9 years in good health and CMV-seronegative. The CDR3 runs from the conserved cysteine through the conserved F or W. Each record gives: clone size, D gene, J gene, V gene, CDR3 DNA, CDR3 protein. D genes are given only for firm matches. Some rows have no size entry. The others give once, few or many, or a class for an expanded clone.

.	.	TRBJ2-3	TRBV2	TGTGCCAGCAGTGAAGGGCCCGCCAGAGATACGCAGTATTTT	CASSEGPARDTQYF
.	TRBD1	TRBJ2-7	TRBV27	TGTGCCAGCAGCTATATTGGCGACAGGGACCTATACGAGCAGTACTTC	CASSYIGDRDLYEQYF
.	TRBD1	TRBJ2-7	TRBV28	TGTGCCAGCAGTTTAACAGGGGCGGTCTACGAGCAGTACTTC	CASSLTGAVYEQYF
few	.	TRBJ1-5	TRBV4-2	TGTGCCAGCAGCCAAGATCAGAGAGGAGGCAATCAGCCCCAGCATTTT	CASSQDQRGGNQPQHF
.	TRBD2	TRBJ2-1	TRBV10-3	TGTGCCATCAGTGAGGGCCTAGCGGGACCTAACAATGAGCAGTTCTTC	CAISEGLAGPNNEQFF
.	TRBD2	TRBJ2-7	TRBV27	TGTGCCAGCAGTCCCCGACTAGCGGGAGAGTTTCCCCCTCCCTACGAGCAGTACTTC	CASSPRLAGEFPPPYEQYF
.	TRBD1	TRBJ1-4	TRBV5-1	TGCGCCAGCAGCTTGAGGGTGACAGGGTCCTCTGAAAAACTGTTTTTT	CASSLRVTGSSEKLFF
.	.	TRBJ1-1	TRBV15	TGTGCCACCAGCAGATACTTAACAGCGAACACTGAAGCTTTCTTT	CATSRYLTANTEAFF
.	TRBD1	TRBJ2-2	TRBV5-1	TGCGCCAGCAGCTTCCCACCGGGACAGGGTTGGAACACCGGGGAGCTGTTTTTT	CASSFPPGQGWNTGELFF
.	TRBD2	TRBJ2-7	TRBV7-3	TGTGCCAGCAGCTCTACTACGGGGGGCGAGCAGTACTTC	CASSSTTGGEQYF
.	TRBD2	TRBJ2-1	TRBV4-1	TGCGCCAGCAGCCAAGTATTTAGCGGGGTGTACAATGAGCAGTTCTTC	CASSQVFSGVYNEQFF
.	TRBD2	TRBJ2-7	TRBV7-9	TGTGCCAGCAGCCCGACTAGCGGGAGTTCCTACGAGCAGTACTTC	CASSPTSGSSYEQYF
.	.	TRBJ2-6	TRBV7-9	TGTGCCAGCAGCTCGTCTGGCCCACGGGCCAACGTCCTGACTTTC	CASSSSGPRANVLTF
.	TRBD2	TRBJ2-1	TRBV5-1	TGCGCCAGCAGCTTGCAGAGCGGGGGGGTAGGGAGGGGGCAGTTCTTC	CASSLQSGGVGRGQFF
.	.	TRBJ2-7	TRBV6-1	TGTGCCAGCTCCAACTTTGGGCCCTACGAGCAGTACTTC	CASSNFGPYEQYF
.	.	TRBJ1-1	TRBV7-8	TGTGCCAGCAGCCTCATGCGCAGGGCAAGAGGCACTGAAGCTTTCTTT	CASSLMRRARGTEAFF